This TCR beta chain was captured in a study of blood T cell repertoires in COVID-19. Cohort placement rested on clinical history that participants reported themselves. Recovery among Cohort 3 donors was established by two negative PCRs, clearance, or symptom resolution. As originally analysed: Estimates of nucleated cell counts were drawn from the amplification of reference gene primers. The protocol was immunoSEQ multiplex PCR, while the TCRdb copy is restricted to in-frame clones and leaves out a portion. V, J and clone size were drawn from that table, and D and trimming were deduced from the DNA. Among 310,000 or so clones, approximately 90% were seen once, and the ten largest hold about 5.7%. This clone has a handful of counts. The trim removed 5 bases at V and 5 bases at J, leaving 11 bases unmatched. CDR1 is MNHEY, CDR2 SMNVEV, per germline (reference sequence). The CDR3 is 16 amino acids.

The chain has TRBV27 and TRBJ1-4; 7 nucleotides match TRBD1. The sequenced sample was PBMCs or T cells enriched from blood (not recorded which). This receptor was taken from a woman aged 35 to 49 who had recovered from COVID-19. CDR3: CASSTRSQGINEKLFF. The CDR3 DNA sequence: TGTGCCAGCAGTACCCGATCACAGGGGATAAATGAAAAACTGTTTTTT. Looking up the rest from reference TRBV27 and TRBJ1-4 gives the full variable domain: EAQVTQNPRYLITVTGKKLTVTCSQNMNHEYMSWYRQDPGLGLRQIYYSMNVEVTDKGDVPEGYKVSRKEKRNFPLILESPSPNQTSLYFCASSTRSQGINEKLFFGSGTQLSVL.